Below, one TCR beta chain is given with its context. cDNA libraries for TRB were generated by 5' RACE incorporating UMI labels. TCRdb reanalyzed the 5' RACE reads and collapses them to one entry per CDR3 protein, without DNA. This table holds fewer than 60,000 distinct CDR3 sequences. The sample is drawn from a study of CXCR3-negative and CXCR3-positive naive CD8 T cells. The overall study: For each library, about 1.5 +/- 0.3 million TRB reads were obtained, some 140 million in total.

The sequencing sample was made of memory CD8+ T cells from blood. This TCR derives from a human donor in good health. Some clones in this sample may be carry-over from other donors' samples.

The CDR3 loop reads CASSLGTTQETQYF. The genes are TRBV28 and TRBJ2-5; lacking DNA, the TRBD1 call made by TCRdb goes unchecked. Per the germline V gene, CDR1 is MDHEN and CDR2 is SYDVKM. The CDR3 loop spans 14 amino acids.